This T cell receptor beta chain was sequenced for a study of cytomegalovirus exposure and HLA in healthy donors. The protocol was immunoSEQ multiplex PCR, while the TCRdb copy is restricted to in-frame clones and leaves out a portion. The data hold roughly 47,000 clones, with more than 85% observed a single time. Note on this clone: Its matching antigen is unknown.

Trimming at V came to 5 bases and at J to 2 bases, leaving 6 bases not matched to a gene. CDR1 and CDR2 (germline): SGHRS, YFSETQ. CDR3 size: 14 residues. General study findings and limits: The study labeled 150 to 200 TCR beta chains cytomegalovirus-associated. A subsequent analysis found that TCR clusters from the first cohort also tended to co-occur in the approximately 110 validation repertoires, with less than 95% of cluster scores above 0. Diagnosis of cytomegalovirus status made by the classifier reportedly showed high specificity and sensitivity.

The donors were members of the validation cohort comprising over 90 subjects, separate from the roughly 670-subject first cohort. The source is a woman between 18 and 30 years old in good health and CMV-seronegative. The V and J genes are TRBV5-1 and TRBJ2-5, with 7 positions matching TRBD1. Material for sequencing was PBMCs. CDR3 in DNA: TGCGCCAGCAGTCTTGGGACAGAGCAAGAGACCCAGTACTTC. Amino acid sequence: CASSLGTEQETQYF.